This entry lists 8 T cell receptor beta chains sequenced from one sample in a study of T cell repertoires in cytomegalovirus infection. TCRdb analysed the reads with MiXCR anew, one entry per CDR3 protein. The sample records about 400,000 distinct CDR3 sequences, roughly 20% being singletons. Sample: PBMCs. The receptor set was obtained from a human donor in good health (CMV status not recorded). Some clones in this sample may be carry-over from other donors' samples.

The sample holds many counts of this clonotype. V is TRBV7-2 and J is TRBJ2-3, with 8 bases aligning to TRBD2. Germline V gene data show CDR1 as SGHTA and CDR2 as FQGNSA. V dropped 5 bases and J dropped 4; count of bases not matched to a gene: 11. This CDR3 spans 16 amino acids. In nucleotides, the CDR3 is TGTGCCAGCAGCGCCCTAGCGGGCCTCCGCGCAGATACGCAGTATTTT. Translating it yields CASSALAGLRADTQYF.

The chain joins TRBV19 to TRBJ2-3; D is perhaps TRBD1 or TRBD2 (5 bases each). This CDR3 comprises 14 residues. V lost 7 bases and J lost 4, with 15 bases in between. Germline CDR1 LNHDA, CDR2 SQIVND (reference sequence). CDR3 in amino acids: CASTPGSWADTQYF. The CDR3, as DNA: TGTGCCAGTACCCCAGGGAGTTGGGCAGATACGCAGTATTTT.

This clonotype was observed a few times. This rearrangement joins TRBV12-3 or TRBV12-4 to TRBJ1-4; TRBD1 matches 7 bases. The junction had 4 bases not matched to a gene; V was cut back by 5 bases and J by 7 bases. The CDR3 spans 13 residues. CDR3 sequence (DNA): TGTGCCAGCAGTAACAGGGGCGGTGAAAAACTGTTTTTT. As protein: CASSNRGGEKLFF.

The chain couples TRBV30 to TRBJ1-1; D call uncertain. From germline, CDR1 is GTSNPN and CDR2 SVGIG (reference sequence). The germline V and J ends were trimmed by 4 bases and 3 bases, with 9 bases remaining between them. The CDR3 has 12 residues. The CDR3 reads CAWTSYDTEAFF. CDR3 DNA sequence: TGTGCCTGGACTAGTTACGACACTGAAGCTTTCTTT.

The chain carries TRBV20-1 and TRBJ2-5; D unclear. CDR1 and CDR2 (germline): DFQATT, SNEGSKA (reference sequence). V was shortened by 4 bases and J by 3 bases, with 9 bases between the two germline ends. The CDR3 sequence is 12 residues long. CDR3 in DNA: TGCAGTGCTAATATCCGGGAAGAGACCCAGTACTTC. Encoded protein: CSANIREETQYF.

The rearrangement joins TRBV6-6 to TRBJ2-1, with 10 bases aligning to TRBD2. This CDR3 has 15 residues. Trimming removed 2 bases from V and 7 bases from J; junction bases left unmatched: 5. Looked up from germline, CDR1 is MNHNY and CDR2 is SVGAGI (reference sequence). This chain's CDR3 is CASSYAVSGRNEQFF. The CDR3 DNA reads TGTGCCAGCAGTTACGCGGTTAGCGGGAGGAATGAGCAGTTCTTC.

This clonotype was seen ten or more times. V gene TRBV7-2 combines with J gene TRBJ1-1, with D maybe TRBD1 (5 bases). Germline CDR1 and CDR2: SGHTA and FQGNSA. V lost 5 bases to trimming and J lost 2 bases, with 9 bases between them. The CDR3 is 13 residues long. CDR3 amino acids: CASSVQANTEAFF. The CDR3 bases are TGTGCCAGCAGCGTACAGGCCAACACTGAAGCTTTCTTT.

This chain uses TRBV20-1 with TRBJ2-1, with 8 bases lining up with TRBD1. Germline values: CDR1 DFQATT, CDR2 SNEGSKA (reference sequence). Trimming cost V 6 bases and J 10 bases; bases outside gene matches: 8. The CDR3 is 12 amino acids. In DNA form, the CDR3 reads TGCAGTGCCAGGACAGGGTTACTAGAGCAGTTCTTC. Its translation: CSARTGLLEQFF.